This TCR beta chain was recorded in a study of regulatory T cells in long-lasting Graves disease. The study, taken as a whole, reports: Persistent disease samples used TRBV28, TRBJ1-2 and TRBJ2-5 preferentially. Study of thyroid tissue was not done, with only peripheral blood studied. Compared with new cases, persistent Graves' patients showed reduced TCR diversity.

Trimming took off 5 bases at V and 3 bases at J, with 13 bases between the two ends. Per the germline V gene, CDR1 is MNHNS and CDR2 is SASEGT. The CDR3 spans 14 residues. This clonotype was counted a few times. Its target is not known. Arm-PCR of CDR3 regions with iRepertoire HTBI primers generated TCR beta libraries. TCRdb called the multiplex PCR reads again in MiXCR, with one record for every CDR3 protein. The top ten hold approximately 20% of the sample, which has about 200,000 distinct CDR3 sequences, roughly 18% seen once. The time point here: newly diagnosed GD, antithyroid drugs for less than 3 months. Construction of the TCR library relied on RNA isolated from PBMCs. American Thyroid Association guidelines served as the basis for diagnosing Graves' disease.

This material consisted of peripheral blood mononuclear cells (PBMCs), taken at new diagnosis, from a patient treated with antithyroid drugs. The rearrangement uses TRBV6-1 and TRBJ1-2, with D maybe TRBD1 (6 bases). This sequence originates from a female donor with Graves disease. The CDR3 loop is CASSPLAGDYGYTF. The CDR3 nucleotides read TGTGCCAGCAGTCCGCTGGCAGGGGACTATGGCTACACCTTC.